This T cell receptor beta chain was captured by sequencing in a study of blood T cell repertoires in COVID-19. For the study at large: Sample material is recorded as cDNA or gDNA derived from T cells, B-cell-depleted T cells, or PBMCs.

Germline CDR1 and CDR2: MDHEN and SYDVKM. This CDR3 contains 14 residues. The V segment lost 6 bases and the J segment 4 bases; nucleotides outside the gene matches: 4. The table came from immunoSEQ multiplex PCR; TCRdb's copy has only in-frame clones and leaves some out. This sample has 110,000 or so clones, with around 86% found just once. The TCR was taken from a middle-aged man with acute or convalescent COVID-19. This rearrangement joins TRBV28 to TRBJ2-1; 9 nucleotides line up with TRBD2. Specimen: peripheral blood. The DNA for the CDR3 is TGTGCCAGCAGCCGGACTAGCGAGTACAATGAGCAGTTCTTC. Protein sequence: CASSRTSEYNEQFF.